This entry lists 9 T cell receptor beta chains sequenced from one sample in a study of T cells after yellow fever vaccination. TCRdb fed the 5' RACE reads into MiXCR, producing one record per CDR3 protein. The sample holds a few hundred thousand distinct CDR3 sequences, about a fifth seen once. Sequenced material: PBMCs, taken 15 days after the yellow fever booster vaccination. The source is a young man who received the YFV17D yellow fever vaccine.

This clonotype turned up a few times. This sequence joins TRBV4-1 and TRBJ2-7, with 10 bases matching TRBD1. Germline V lookup: CDR1 MGHRA, CDR2 YSYEKL. The CDR3 extends over 14 amino acids. V shed 1 base and J 7 bases; nucleotides not matched to a gene: 4. The CDR3 spells CASSQGQGALEQYF. CDR3 bases: TGCGCCAGCAGCCAAGGACAGGGGGCGCTTGAGCAGTACTTC.

This clonotype was found many times. V is TRBV10-3 and J is TRBJ1-2, with no clear D. CDR1 and CDR2 (germline): ENHRY, SYGVKD. V was clipped by 7 bases and J by 4 bases, with 7 bases between them. The CDR3 covers 11 residues. This CDR3 reads CAIIMAYGYTF. CDR3 sequence (DNA): TGTGCCATCATCATGGCCTATGGCTACACCTTC.

The V gene is TRBV20-1, the J gene TRBJ2-1; TRBD2 agrees at 8 bases. The CDR3 extends over 14 amino acids. The junction had 9 bases not matched to a gene; V was cut back by 3 bases and J by 8 bases. Per germline, CDR1 DFQATT and CDR2 SNEGSKA (reference sequence). The CDR3 loop reads CSASGRAMGYEQFF. The CDR3 coding sequence is TGCAGTGCTAGCGGGAGGGCCATGGGCTATGAGCAGTTCTTC.

There are many counts of this clonotype. This chain connects TRBV10-3 to TRBJ2-3; TRBD2 is a possible D gene (6 bases). Trimming shortened V by 10 bases and J by 0 bases, and 11 bases separated the two germline ends. The CDR3 has 13 residues. Germline CDR1 and CDR2: ENHRY and SYGVKD. The CDR3 is CASYSGSTDTQYF. The CDR3 nucleotides are TGTGCCAGTTATAGCGGAAGCACAGATACGCAGTATTTT.

V usage is TRBV9 and J usage is TRBJ2-7; 11 nucleotides match TRBD2. V shed 4 bases and J 7 bases; nucleotides not matched to a gene: 10. The CDR3 consists of 15 residues. From germline, CDR1 is SGDLS and CDR2 YYNGEE. DNA of the CDR3: TGTGCCAGCAGCCCCCAGACTAGCGGGATTGTAGAGCAGTACTTC. Translation: CASSPQTSGIVEQYF.

V is TRBV20-1 and J is TRBJ2-3, with 12 bases aligning to TRBD2. Germline CDR1 reads DFQATT; CDR2 reads SNEGSKA (reference sequence). There are 16 residues in the CDR3. The J segment lost 0 bases and the V segment lost 6 bases, leaving 7 bases of the junction unmatched. For the CDR3, the DNA is TGCAGTGCGATCCCTAGCGGGAGGGAAAGCACAGATACGCAGTATTTT. Translating gives CSAIPSGRESTDTQYF.

V is TRBV5-1 and J is TRBJ2-1, with D uncertain. Looked up from germline, CDR1 is SGHRS and CDR2 is YFSETQ. This CDR3 contains 13 residues. Trimming left V 4 bases short and J 5 bases short, with 10 bases between. The CDR3: CASSQNRDNEQFF. In nucleotides, the CDR3 is TGCGCCAGCAGCCAGAATAGGGACAATGAGCAGTTCTTC.

This clonotype has more than one count but fewer than ten. V usage is TRBV6-5 and J usage is TRBJ2-7; D remains ambiguous. The CDR3 has 16 residues. Germline values: CDR1 MNHEY, CDR2 SVGAGI. Trimming took off 0 bases at V and 2 bases at J, with 14 bases between the two ends. The chain's CDR3 is CASSYSRLRGTYEQYF. The DNA of the CDR3 is TGTGCCAGCAGTTACTCGAGGCTAAGAGGCACCTACGAGCAGTACTTC.

The gene calls are TRBV28 and TRBJ2-2; 7 bases match TRBD2. The germline V gene has CDR1 MDHEN and CDR2 SYDVKM. The CDR3 is made up of 14 amino acids. The V and J ends lost 6 bases and 2 bases, in that order; junction bases with no gene match: 3. CDR3 region: CASSTGGNTGELFF. Here the CDR3 DNA reads TGTGCCAGCAGCACGGGAGGTAACACCGGGGAGCTGTTTTTT.